The source of this T cell receptor beta chain is a study of cytomegalovirus exposure and HLA in healthy donors. Overall study context: HLA-typed donors contributed 80 million to 85 million unique TCRs, which were held in an early data release. Overall study results and limits: Rare TCR sequences dominated, though some public TCRs recurred in many donors. The study designated some 180 TCR beta chains cytomegalovirus-associated.

As concerns this clone: No antigen is known for it.

It was with 60 Vbeta and 13 Jbeta primers that the PCR ran. Clones were read by immunoSEQ multiplex PCR, and TCRdb kept only the in-frame ones, dropping some. The sample lists some 98,000 clones, around 72% occurring once. The sequencing sample was made of PBMCs. This clonotype was sampled from a man younger than 35 in good health and CMV-seropositive.

CDR3 bases: TGTGCCAGCAGCTTGGTCGGGACAGGGGTAGATACGCAGTATTTT. Protein: CASSLVGTGVDTQYF. The rearrangement joins TRBV5-4 to TRBJ2-3, with TRBD1 matching 10 bases. This CDR3 contains 15 residues. CDR1 and CDR2 (germline): SGHNT, YYREEE (reference sequence). After removal of 0 bases from V and 5 bases from J, the junction contained 3 bases not matched to a gene.